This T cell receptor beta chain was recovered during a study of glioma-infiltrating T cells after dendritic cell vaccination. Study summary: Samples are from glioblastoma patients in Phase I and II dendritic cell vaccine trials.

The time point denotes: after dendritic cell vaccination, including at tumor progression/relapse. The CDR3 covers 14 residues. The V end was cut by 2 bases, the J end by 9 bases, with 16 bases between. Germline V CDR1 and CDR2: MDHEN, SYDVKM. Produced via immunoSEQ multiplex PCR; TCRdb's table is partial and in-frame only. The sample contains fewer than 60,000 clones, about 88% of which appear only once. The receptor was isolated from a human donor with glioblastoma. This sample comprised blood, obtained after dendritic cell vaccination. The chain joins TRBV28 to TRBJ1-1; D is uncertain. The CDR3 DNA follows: TGTGCCAGCAGTTTACCCGCGGTCCACTGGAAAGCTTTCTTT. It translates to CASSLPAVHWKAFF.